This T cell receptor (beta chain) is drawn from a study of shared clonotypes between healthy human individuals. Whole-study results and caveats: Sample collection involved blood only; tissue repertoires are likely different.

Germline V lookup: CDR1 SGDLS, CDR2 YYNGEE. Trimming pared 2 bases from V and 3 bases from J, leaving 9 bases between. This CDR3 region has 13 residues. The data were produced by immunoSEQ multiplex PCR, yet TCRdb's version contains in-frame clones alone and is incomplete. The sample yields roughly 1,500,000 clones, roughly 98% seen once. Turning to this clone: Its antigen remains unknown.

Input material: naive CD4+ T cells sorted from blood. This sample's subset: CD45RA+ positively selected. This clonotype originated in a man between 25 and 39 years old in good health. The V gene is TRBV9, the J gene TRBJ2-7, with a tentative D call TRBD1 (5 bases). The CDR3: CASSVTGNYEQYF. Here the CDR3 DNA reads TGTGCCAGCAGCGTCACAGGCAACTACGAGCAGTACTTC.